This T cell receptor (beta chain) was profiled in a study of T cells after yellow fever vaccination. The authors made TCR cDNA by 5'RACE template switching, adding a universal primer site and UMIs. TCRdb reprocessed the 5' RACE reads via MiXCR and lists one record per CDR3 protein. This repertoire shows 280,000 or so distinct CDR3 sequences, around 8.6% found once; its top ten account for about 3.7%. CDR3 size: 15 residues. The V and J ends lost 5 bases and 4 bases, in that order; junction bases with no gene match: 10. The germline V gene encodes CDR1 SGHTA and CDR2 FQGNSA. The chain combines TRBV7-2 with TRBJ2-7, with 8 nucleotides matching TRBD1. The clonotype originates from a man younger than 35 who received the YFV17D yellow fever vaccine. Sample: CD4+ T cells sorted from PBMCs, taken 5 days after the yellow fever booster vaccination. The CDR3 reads CASSVRPGQEYEQYF. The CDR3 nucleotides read TGTGCCAGCAGCGTACGCCCGGGACAGGAGTACGAGCAGTACTTC.